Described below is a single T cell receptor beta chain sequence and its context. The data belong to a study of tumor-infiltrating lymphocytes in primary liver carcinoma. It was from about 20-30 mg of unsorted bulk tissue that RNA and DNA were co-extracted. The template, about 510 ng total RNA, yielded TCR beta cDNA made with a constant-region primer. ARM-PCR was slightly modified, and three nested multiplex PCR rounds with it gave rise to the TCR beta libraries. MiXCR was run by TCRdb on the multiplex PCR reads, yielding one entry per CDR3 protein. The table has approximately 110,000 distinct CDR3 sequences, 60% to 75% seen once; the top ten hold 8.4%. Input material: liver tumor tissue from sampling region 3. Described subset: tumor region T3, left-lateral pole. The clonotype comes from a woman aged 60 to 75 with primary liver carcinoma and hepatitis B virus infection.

CDR3 coding DNA: TGTGCCAGCAGTACAGGGCGAGCAGATACGCAGTATTTT. Its translation: CASSTGRADTQYF. This chain uses TRBV28 with TRBJ2-3, with a tentative D call TRBD1 (6 bases). This CDR3 is built from 13 residues. The germline CDR1 and CDR2 sequences are MDHEN and SYDVKM. The V and J ends lost 5 bases and 4 bases respectively, with 10 bases between them. Variable domain in full (rest from reference TRBV28 and TRBJ2-3): DVKVTQSSRYLVKRTGEKVFLECVQDMDHENMFWYRQDPGLGLRLIYFSYDVKMKEKGDIPEGYSVSREKKERFSLILESASTNQTSMYLCASSTGRADTQYFGPGTRLTVL.